This passage covers 10 T cell receptor beta chains from one sample sequenced in a study of PD-1 blockade in mismatch repair-deficient tumors. Sequenced by immunoSEQ multiplex PCR; TCRdb stores in-frame clones only, minus some. The data show some 10,000 clones, with 85% to 95% seen just once and around 8.9% held by the top ten. No cognate antigen is known for these TCRs. Time point reported: roughly 10-day in vitro stimulation with candidate neoantigen peptide 3. This specimen was cells cultured in vitro, taken from a patient treated with pembrolizumab. These TCRs come from an adult with mismatch repair-deficient cancer.

This clone was counted once. The V call is TRBV11-2, the J call TRBJ1-1; D is ambiguous. Germline loops: CDR1 SGHAT, CDR2 FQNNGV. The CDR3 has 13 amino acids. Trimming pared 6 bases from V and 1 base from J, leaving 9 bases between. The chain's CDR3 is CASSRGRNTEAFF. The CDR3 bases are TGTGCCAGCAGTCGGGGAAGGAACACTGAAGCTTTCTTT. The full variable domain, with the rest looked up from reference TRBV11-2 and TRBJ1-1, is EAGVAQSPRYKIIEKRQSVAFWCNPISGHATLYWYQQILGQGPKLLIQFQNNGVVDDSQLPKDRFSAERLKGVDSTLKIQPAKLEDSAVYLCASSRGRNTEAFFGQGTRLTVV.

The chain employs TRBV28 and TRBJ2-2; 14 bases agree with TRBD2. CDR3 size: 17 residues. Germline CDR1 MDHEN, CDR2 SYDVKM. Trimming at V came to 7 bases and at J to 1 base, leaving 5 bases not matched to a gene. The DNA of the CDR3 is TGTGCCAGCACGTCGACTAGCGGGAGGGTGAACACCGGGGAGCTGTTTTTT. It yields the protein CASTSTSGRVNTGELFF.

V usage is TRBV5-1 and J usage is TRBJ2-3, with D possibly TRBD2 on 6 matching bases. The length of the CDR3 is 16 residues. Between the trimmed V and J ends, which lost 6 bases and 6 bases, there was a span of 23 bases. CDR1 is SGHRS, CDR2 YFSETQ, per germline. For the CDR3, the DNA is TGCGCCAGCACTTCTCCCTCTGGGAAAGGGAGGGATACGCAGTATTTT. The encoded protein is CASTSPSGKGRDTQYF.

J is TRBJ1-2 and V is TRBV28, with no clear D. Looked up from germline, CDR1 is MDHEN and CDR2 is SYDVKM. This CDR3 region has 13 residues. Trimming took 7 bases from V and 2 from J, leaving 11 bases between them. CDR3 DNA sequence: TGTGCCAGCAAGCGGCAGGCCAACTATGGCTACACCTTC. It specifies CASKRQANYGYTF.

CDR3: CASSSLNGQPQHF. The CDR3 nucleotides are TGTGCCAGCAGTTCCCTCAACGGTCAGCCCCAGCATTTT. This chain links TRBV28 with TRBJ1-5; no reliable D call. The CDR3 covers 13 residues. V lost 4 bases to trimming and J lost 6 bases, with 10 bases between them. Germline V lookup: CDR1 MDHEN, CDR2 SYDVKM.

Only a few counts were recorded for this clone. This chain links TRBV7-3 with TRBJ2-1; TRBD2 might be the D (5 bases). V was clipped by 2 bases and J by 9 bases, with 8 bases between them. CDR1 and CDR2 from the germline V gene are SGHTA and FQGTGA. The CDR3 loop spans 12 amino acids. CDR3 DNA: TGTGCCAGCAGCTTATTGAGCGGTGAGCAGTTCTTC. This translates into CASSLLSGEQFF.

This clone was seen just once. This chain uses TRBV28 with TRBJ1-5; D call uncertain. The V end lost 5 bases, the J end lost 0 bases, and 17 bases lay between the germline ends. Germline V gene lookup returns CDR1 MDHEN and CDR2 SYDVKM. The CDR3 is 17 amino acids. In nucleotides, the CDR3 is TGTGCCAGCAGTCCGCACGCCGGGAGTTATAGCAATCAGCCCCAGCATTTT. This encodes CASSPHAGSYSNQPQHF.

The V call is TRBV4-1, the J call TRBJ2-1; D not certain. The CDR3 runs 16 residues. Trimming cost V 1 base and J 8 bases, with 18 bases left between them. CDR1 and CDR2 from the germline V gene are MGHRA and YSYEKL. CDR3 in amino acids: CASSQVGRPGLHEQFF. The DNA for the CDR3 is TGCGCCAGCAGCCAAGTGGGTCGCCCAGGCCTCCATGAGCAGTTCTTC.

The chain has TRBV5-6 and TRBJ1-3; D ambiguous. The germline V gene encodes CDR1 SGHDT and CDR2 YYEEEE. Trimming shortened V by 2 bases and J by 0 bases, and 15 bases separated the two germline ends. The CDR3 is made up of 17 amino acids. The DNA for the CDR3 is TGTGCCAGCAGCTTAGGTTCGGGCCGGAGCTCTGGAAACACCATATATTTT. It yields the protein CASSLGSGRSSGNTIYF.

This chain uses TRBV5-1 with TRBJ2-7; 7 positions agree with TRBD1. The CDR3 loop spans 15 amino acids. V was pared by 4 bases and J by 3 bases, with 10 bases of the junction left unmatched. The germline V gene encodes CDR1 SGHRS and CDR2 YFSETQ. For the CDR3, the DNA is TGCGCCAGCAGCCCGAACCGGGACAGTAACTACGAGCAGTACTTC. It specifies CASSPNRDSNYEQYF.